These 31 T cell receptor beta chains were all obtained from the same sample, sequenced in a study of T cells in narcolepsy. Here immunoSEQ multiplex PCR was the method, and the copy in TCRdb shows in-frame clones only, minus some. This sample yields fewer than 35,000 clones, of which 75% to 90% are seen a single time; about 2.8% belongs to the top ten. The sample was CD45RA- memory CD4+ T cells from PBMCs. All receptors derive from a human donor with narcolepsy.

This clone turned up a few times. The genes are TRBV30 and TRBJ2-7; perhaps TRBD2 as D (5 bases). Trimming removed 3 bases from V and 2 bases from J, with 14 bases in between. Germline loops: CDR1 GTSNPN, CDR2 SVGIG (reference sequence). This CDR3 has 14 residues. The chain's CDR3 is CAWRLAGATYEQYF. The CDR3 coding sequence is TGTGCCTGGAGATTGGCGGGTGCGACCTACGAGCAGTACTTC.

CDR3 nucleotides: TGTGCCTGGGGACACGACCGGACAGGGAATAATTCACCCCTCCACTTT. The encoded protein is CAWGHDRTGNNSPLHF. This chain joins TRBV30 and TRBJ1-6; 8 bases map to TRBD1. Germline V CDR1 and CDR2: GTSNPN, SVGIG (reference sequence). V was clipped by 5 bases and J by 5 bases; unmatched bases: 11. CDR3 length: 16 amino acids.

The chain combines TRBV11-2 with TRBJ2-1; either TRBD1 or TRBD2 may supply D (5 bases each). The V end was cut by 1 base, the J end by 5 bases, with 15 bases between. CDR3 length: 16 residues. Germline CDR1 SGHAT, CDR2 FQNNGV. Written as DNA, the CDR3 is TGTGCCAGCAGCTTAGGGGGGAAGGGTTTCCACAATGAGCAGTTCTTC. Its protein product is CASSLGGKGFHNEQFF.

This clone was detected only once. This sequence joins TRBV14 and TRBJ1-1; 7 nucleotides match TRBD1. Germline CDR1 reads SGHDN; CDR2 reads FVKESK. The CDR3 loop spans 14 amino acids. V gave up 6 bases and J gave up 1 base; unmatched junction bases: 5. The CDR3 DNA reads TGTGCCAGCAGGGTACAGGGGAGGAACACTGAAGCTTTCTTT. It is translated as CASRVQGRNTEAFF.

The chain couples TRBV18 to TRBJ2-1, with 12 nucleotides matching TRBD2. V lost 0 bases to trimming and J lost 10 bases; unmatched junction nucleotides: 4. The CDR3 covers 15 residues. The germline CDR1 and CDR2 sequences are KGHSH and LQKENI. CDR3 nucleotide sequence: TGTGCCAGCTCACCACCTCTAGCGGGGGGGATCGAGCAGTTCTTC. Encoded protein: CASSPPLAGGIEQFF. The full variable domain, in which reference TRBV18 and TRBJ2-1 provide the parts outside the CDR3, is NAGVMQNPRHLVRRRGQEARLRCSPMKGHSHVYWYRQLPEEGLKFMVYLQKENIIDESGMPKERFSAEFPKEGPSILRIQQVVRGDSAAYFCASSPPLAGGIEQFFGPGTRLTVL.

The rearrangement links TRBV5-1 to TRBJ2-1; D is ambiguous. CDR1 and CDR2 (germline): SGHRS, YFSETQ. The CDR3 is 14 residues long. Trimming removed 0 bases from V and 10 bases from J, with 14 bases in between. The CDR3 is CASSLESQTTEQFF. The CDR3 DNA sequence: TGCGCCAGCAGCTTGGAATCCCAAACGACGGAGCAGTTCTTC.

The chain couples TRBV13 to TRBJ2-1, with 10 bases that match TRBD2. Germline CDR1 reads PRHDT; CDR2 reads FYEKMQ (reference sequence). Losses at the gene ends were 2 bases for V and 2 bases for J; bases not matched to a gene: 6. This CDR3 is 17 amino acids long. The CDR3 reads CASSLWVSGGPYNEQFF. The CDR3 bases are TGTGCCAGCAGCTTATGGGTTAGCGGGGGGCCCTACAATGAGCAGTTCTTC.

The genes are TRBV4-3 and TRBJ1-1; no clear D. V lost 3 bases and J 2 bases, leaving 10 bases between the germline ends. The CDR3 runs to 14 residues. Germline V gene data show CDR1 as LGHNA and CDR2 as YSLEER. The CDR3 region is CASSQRWANTEAFF. The CDR3 nucleotides read TGCGCCAGCAGCCAGAGGTGGGCTAACACTGAAGCTTTCTTT.

This rearrangement joins TRBV5-6 to TRBJ2-3; possible D gene TRBD2, 7 bases. The CDR3 is 14 residues long. From germline, CDR1 is SGHDT and CDR2 YYEEEE. Trimming removed 6 bases at V and 4 bases at J, with 15 bases between. The CDR3 DNA is TGTGCCAGCAAGACCCCGGGGGGCGCAGATACGCAGTATTTT. It encodes CASKTPGGADTQYF.

The chain links TRBV7-8 to TRBJ1-6; D gene uncertain. The CDR3 consists of 14 residues. V shed 3 bases and J shed 10 bases, with 13 bases lying between them. CDR1 SGHVS and CDR2 FQNEAQ come from the germline V gene. The DNA of the CDR3 is TGTGCCAGCAGCTTCAAGGGCCGGGAGTCACCCCTCCACTTT. The encoded protein is CASSFKGRESPLHF.

This clone is a singleton in its sample. This sequence joins TRBV19 and TRBJ2-7, with 7 bases identical to TRBD1. CDR1 and CDR2 (germline): LNHDA, SQIVND (reference sequence). This CDR3 is 15 amino acids long. The V gene end was trimmed by 4 bases and the J gene end by 1 base; junction bases not matched to a gene: 7. The CDR3 sequence is CASSTSGQVSYEQYF. In nucleotides, the CDR3 is TGTGCCAGTAGTACCTCCGGACAGGTATCCTACGAGCAGTACTTC.

This chain connects TRBV7-9 to TRBJ1-6, with D unclear. The V end lost 0 bases, the J end lost 5 bases, and 8 bases lay between the germline ends. Germline loops: CDR1 SEHNR, CDR2 FQNEAQ (reference sequence). The CDR3 runs to 15 residues. CDR3 protein: CASSLAEGDNSPLHF. The CDR3 DNA sequence: TGTGCCAGCAGCTTAGCAGAGGGAGATAATTCACCCCTCCACTTT. Full variable domain (outside the CDR3, taken from reference TRBV7-9 and TRBJ1-6): DTGVSQNPRHKITKRGQNVTFRCDPISEHNRLYWYRQTLGQGPEFLTYFQNEAQLEKSRLLSDRFSAERPKGSFSTLEIQRTEQGDSAMYLCASSLAEGDNSPLHFGNGTRLTVT.

The gene calls are TRBV7-2 and TRBJ2-7; D uncertain. V gave up 5 bases and J gave up 7 bases, with 12 bases separating them. Germline CDR1 SGHTA, CDR2 FQGNSA. CDR3 size: 12 residues. The CDR3 nucleotides are TGTGCCAGCAGCGCAATTTCCTGGGAGCAGTACTTC. This codes for CASSAISWEQYF.

The gene calls are TRBV29-1 and TRBJ1-2, with D possibly matching TRBD1 (6 bases). Trimming took off 0 bases at V and 8 bases at J, with 13 bases between the two ends. The germline CDR1 and CDR2 sequences are SQVTM and ANQGSEA. The length of the CDR3 is 13 residues. In DNA form, the CDR3 reads TGCAGCGTTGAAGAGGTTGGGGGGCAGGGCTACACCTTC. Translated, it gives CSVEEVGGQGYTF.

CDR3 protein: CATSRDFGGGETQYF. Written as DNA, the CDR3 is TGTGCCACCAGCAGAGATTTTGGTGGGGGAGAGACCCAGTACTTC. J is TRBJ2-5 and V is TRBV15; the D gene could be TRBD1 or TRBD2 (5 bases each). Trimming took off 0 bases at V and 4 bases at J, with 12 bases between the two ends. Germline V lookup: CDR1 LNHNV, CDR2 YYDKDF (reference sequence). The CDR3 totals 15 residues.

V gene TRBV9 combines with J gene TRBJ1-1; D gene ambiguous. This CDR3 region has 14 residues. The germline V gene encodes CDR1 SGDLS and CDR2 YYNGEE. The V end was cut by 0 bases, the J end by 1 base, with 7 bases between. The CDR3 sequence: CASSVAERNTEAFF. In nucleotides, the CDR3 is TGTGCCAGCAGCGTAGCGGAGAGGAACACTGAAGCTTTCTTT.

The rearrangement links TRBV7-3 to TRBJ2-5, with TRBD2 as a possible D gene (6 bases). Germline V gives CDR1 SGHTA, CDR2 FQGTGA. The CDR3 is 13 amino acids. Deletions cut 4 bases from V and 5 bases from J, with 11 bases between. CDR3 nucleotide sequence: TGTGCCAGCAGCTCCATACGGGAGGAGACCCAGTACTTC. It yields the protein CASSSIREETQYF.

This sequence joins TRBV29-1 and TRBJ1-5; TRBD1 agrees at 8 bases. This CDR3 contains 13 residues. V was clipped by 4 bases and J by 5 bases; unmatched bases: 4. The germline V gene has CDR1 SQVTM and CDR2 ANQGSEA. The CDR3 sequence is CSVGTGTHQPQHF. The CDR3 region has the DNA TGCAGCGTTGGGACAGGGACTCATCAGCCCCAGCATTTT.

This clone was found a few times. The CDR3 protein is CASSEETGRGTQHF. The CDR3 coding sequence is TGTGCCAGCAGTGAAGAGACAGGCCGGGGGACCCAGCATTTT. The chain couples TRBV6-1 to TRBJ1-5, with a weak D call TRBD1 (6 bases). The V gene lost 1 base and the J gene lost 11 bases, with 15 bases spanning the gap. This CDR3 is built from 14 residues. From germline, CDR1 is MNHNS and CDR2 SASEGT.

The chain is built from TRBV7-7 and TRBJ1-2, with 7 positions matching TRBD1. This CDR3 contains 13 residues. CDR1 and CDR2 from the germline V gene are SSHAT and FNYEAQ (reference sequence). Trimming removed 8 bases from V and 13 bases from J; junction bases left unmatched: 16. CDR3 sequence reads: CASAPGQSYGGTF. Here the CDR3 DNA reads TGTGCCAGCGCGCCGGGACAGTCTTATGGGGGCACCTTC.

This clone was observed once. The chain carries TRBV11-2 and TRBJ2-1; TRBD2 aligns across 12 bases. Germline CDR1 and CDR2: SGHAT and FQNNGV. The CDR3 length is 16 residues. J lost 9 bases, V lost 1 base, and 7 bases had no gene match. CDR3 residues: CASSLALAGGPGEQFF. The CDR3 nucleotides read TGTGCCAGCAGCTTAGCCCTAGCGGGGGGGCCGGGTGAGCAGTTCTTC.

The V and J genes are TRBV11-1 and TRBJ2-6, with 7 bases fitting TRBD1. Germline V CDR1 and CDR2: SGHAT, FQDESV (reference sequence). The J segment lost 0 bases and the V segment lost 5 bases, leaving 4 bases of the junction unmatched. The CDR3 spans 16 residues. CDR3 amino acids: CASSGQGVSGANVLTF. CDR3 DNA: TGTGCCAGCAGCGGGCAGGGGGTCTCTGGGGCCAACGTCCTGACTTTC.

The chain is built from TRBV7-5 and TRBJ2-3; the table's D call of TRBD2 was not tested on the DNA. TRBV7-5 is assigned pseudogene status. The CDR3 has 17 residues. The CDR3 loop reads CVRSSVVLAGGTDTQYF. CDR3 nucleotides: TGTGTCAGAAGCTCTGTTGTGCTAGCGGGGGGCACAGATACGCAGTATTTT.

V usage is TRBV19 and J usage is TRBJ1-2; no clear D gene. This CDR3 contains 14 residues. Germline CDR1 is LNHDA and CDR2 is SQIVND (reference sequence). The V gene lost 6 bases and the J gene lost 1 base, with 12 bases spanning the gap. The CDR3 DNA reads TGTGCCAGTAGCCTAGGTGGCAGTAACTATGGCTACACCTTC. This gives the protein CASSLGGSNYGYTF.

The chain couples TRBV27 to TRBJ2-7; D not certain. Trimming pared 3 bases from V and 7 bases from J, leaving 10 bases between. The CDR3 runs to 12 residues. Germline V CDR1 and CDR2: MNHEY, SMNVEV (reference sequence). CDR3 in DNA: TGTGCCAGCAGTTTGCGGACGGGTGAGCAGTACTTC. Encoded protein: CASSLRTGEQYF.

The chain has TRBV7-9 and TRBJ1-6; D not resolved. Per the germline V gene, CDR1 is SEHNR and CDR2 is FQNEAQ (reference sequence). Deletions cut 0 bases from V and 9 bases from J, with 9 bases between. The CDR3 spans 14 residues. The CDR3 protein is CASSLASEGSPLHF. In DNA form, the CDR3 reads TGTGCCAGCAGCTTAGCTAGCGAGGGTTCACCCCTCCACTTT.

The gene calls are TRBV5-1 and TRBJ2-5, with D maybe TRBD1 (5 bases). The CDR3 contains 15 residues. The germline V gene has CDR1 SGHRS and CDR2 YFSETQ. Trimming took 0 bases from V and 5 from J, leaving 14 bases between them. CDR3 coding DNA: TGCGCCAGCAGCTTGGACCCGGACATTACGGAGACCCAGTACTTC. Its protein product is CASSLDPDITETQYF.

This rearrangement joins TRBV7-9 to TRBJ1-3, with TRBD1 matching 7 bases. The CDR3 covers 16 residues. Germline CDR1 is SEHNR and CDR2 is FQNEAQ (reference sequence). With V trimmed by 5 bases and J by 2 bases, 9 bases remained unmatched. CDR3 region: CASSQDQGGTGNTIYF. CDR3 DNA: TGTGCCAGCAGCCAAGACCAGGGGGGAACTGGAAACACCATATATTTT. Using reference TRBV7-9 and TRBJ1-3 for the parts outside the CDR3, the full variable domain is DTGVSQNPRHKITKRGQNVTFRCDPISEHNRLYWYRQTLGQGPEFLTYFQNEAQLEKSRLLSDRFSAERPKGSFSTLEIQRTEQGDSAMYLCASSQDQGGTGNTIYFGEGSWLTVV.

V is TRBV7-3 and J is TRBJ2-5, with D perhaps TRBD1 or TRBD2 (5 bases each). TRBJ2-7 explains the end of the DNA better; the J call may be wrong. Germline V CDR1 and CDR2: SGHTA, FQGTGA. There are 14 residues in the CDR3. Written as DNA, the CDR3 is TGTGCCAGCAGCTTACGGGGACGCCATAACGAGCAGTACTTC. Translated, it gives CASSLRGRHNEQYF.

V usage is TRBV29-1 and J usage is TRBJ1-2, with 9 nucleotides matching TRBD1. The length of the CDR3 is 12 residues. CDR1 SQVTM and CDR2 ANQGSEA come from the germline V gene. V gave up 7 bases and J gave up 8 bases; unmatched junction bases: 8. The CDR3 DNA sequence: TGCAGCGCCGGGACAGGGTCTGAAGGCTACACCTTC. It codes for CSAGTGSEGYTF.

The chain recombines TRBV7-6 with TRBJ2-1; the D is unclear. The germline CDR1 and CDR2 sequences are SGHVS and FNYEAQ. The V end lost 0 bases, the J end lost 6 bases, and 18 bases lay between the germline ends. The CDR3 extends over 17 amino acids. The CDR3 region is CASSLASGVSSINEQFF. The CDR3 region has the DNA TGTGCCAGCAGCTTAGCTTCCGGTGTCTCCTCGATCAATGAGCAGTTCTTC.